This TCR beta chain was found in a study of response to subunit inactivated influenza vaccine. Broader study findings: The study's authors posited that every seasonal influenza vaccination enlists few new T cells.

CDR1 SGHDT and CDR2 YYEEEE come from the germline V gene. The CDR3 length is 14 residues. With 0 bases removed from V and 3 bases from J, the gap between germline ends came to 10 bases. Points on this clonotype: No antigen is known for it.

One entry per CDR3 protein, called by TCRdb with MiXCR from the RT-PCR reads. The sample yields about 650,000 distinct CDR3 sequences, 14% seen once. The sequenced sample was PBMCs from blood, obtained 14 to 15 days before vaccination. This TCR was recovered from a man between 50 and 59 years old who received an inactivated influenza vaccine. The rearrangement links TRBV5-6 to TRBJ2-7; perhaps D is TRBD1 or TRBD2 (7 bases each). This CDR3 reads CASSLVRGGYEQYF. DNA for the CDR3: TGTGCCAGCAGCTTGGTCAGGGGGGGCTACGAGCAGTACTTC.